This T cell receptor beta chain was captured by sequencing in a study of T cells in Graves' hyperthyroidism and ophthalmopathy. Study observations and caveats: Stable hyperthyroidism was told apart from ophthalmopathy by a model built on 13 V-J features. In blood, most of the thyroid clonotypes expanded above 0.001 were also present.

This clonotype was detected ten times or more. Its antigen remains unknown. The hyperthyroidism patients had all been newly diagnosed, and their disease duration was under 2 months. Their ages ranged from 18 to 65 years. Preceding any ophthalmopathy symptoms, the blood sample dates from first hyperthyroidism diagnosis. The CDR3 runs 12 residues. The V and J ends lost 5 bases and 2 bases respectively, with 7 bases between them. The germline V gene has CDR1 SGHTA and CDR2 FQGNSA. The TCR beta CDR3 regions underwent amplification using RNA transcripts as the source. During a first-round RT-PCR of the TCR CDR3, the HTBI primer set was used. In TCRdb, the multiplex PCR reads were re-called with MiXCR into one record per CDR3 protein. The table has under 350,000 distinct CDR3 sequences, about an eighth seen once.

The chain recombines TRBV7-2 with TRBJ2-7; D ambiguous. Material for sequencing was blood. The sequence derives from a woman aged 30 to 39 with Graves' hyperthyroidism that later progressed to Graves' ophthalmopathy. CDR3 bases: TGTGCCAGCAGCCTCTCCGCCTACGAGCAGTACTTC. This codes for CASSLSAYEQYF.